These 30 T cell receptor beta chains originate from one sample sequenced in a study of blood T cell repertoires in COVID-19 (dated by TCRdb to about 2020). Library preparation employed the immunoSEQ multiplex PCR assay. Drawn from immuneACCESS, this table holds only the in-frame rearrangements with V and J called that TCRdb kept. Clones are partly lost; checked studies trace under half to an unresolved V gene and leave the rest unexplained. This sample holds approximately 200,000 clones; 70% to 90% were observed only once. 10% to 11% of the sample belongs to the ten largest clones. The sequenced sample was peripheral blood. These receptors originate from a human donor with active or convalescent COVID-19. The donor label of this sample is uncertain.

J is TRBJ1-3 and V is TRBV6-5; D is ambiguous. The CDR3 runs to 14 residues. V was cut by 7 bases and J by 0 bases, with 10 bases left in between. The V gene's germline CDR1 is MNHEY and CDR2 SVGAGI. As DNA, the CDR3 is TGTGCCAGCACCAAACATTTCTCTGGAAACACCATATATTTT. Translated: CASTKHFSGNTIYF.

The chain has TRBV9 and TRBJ2-1; D possibly corresponds to TRBD1 (7 bases). Germline CDR1 reads SGDLS; CDR2 reads YYNGEE. The CDR3 spans 17 residues. Trimming took off 4 bases at V and 8 bases at J, with 25 bases between the two ends. Written as DNA, the CDR3 is TGTGCCAGCAGCCCCGGAGGGGGCCTTGAGCCTCACGATGAGCAGTTCTTC. Amino acid sequence: CASSPGGGLEPHDEQFF. Using reference TRBV9 and TRBJ2-1 for the parts outside the CDR3, the full variable domain is DSGVTQTPKHLITATGQRVTLRCSPRSGDLSVYWYQQSLDQGLQFLIQYYNGEERAKGNILERFSAQQFPDLHSELNLSSLELGDSALYFCASSPGGGLEPHDEQFFGPGTRLTVL.

The chain uses TRBV28 and TRBJ1-2, with D unclear. Germline CDR1 reads MDHEN; CDR2 reads SYDVKM. Between the trimmed V and J ends, which lost 6 bases and 8 bases, there was a span of 13 bases. CDR3 length: 12 residues. This CDR3 reads CASSGPRRGYTF. CDR3 nucleotides: TGTGCCAGCAGCGGTCCCAGGAGGGGCTACACCTTC.

The CDR3 is CASTDGLAGVNGELFF. The CDR3 DNA follows: TGTGCCAGCACCGATGGACTAGCGGGGGTTAACGGGGAGCTGTTTTTT. The chain employs TRBV28 and TRBJ2-2; 13 positions match TRBD2. The V segment lost 7 bases and the J segment 7 bases; nucleotides outside the gene matches: 9. This CDR3 region has 16 residues. The germline V gene encodes CDR1 MDHEN and CDR2 SYDVKM.

The rearrangement uses TRBV4-2 and TRBJ2-1; 13 bases match TRBD2. This CDR3 contains 14 residues. Germline V gene sequence: CDR1 LGHNA, CDR2 YNFKEQ. Losses at the gene ends were 6 bases for V and 5 bases for J; bases not matched to a gene: 1. CDR3 loop: CASRTSGRDNEQFF. The CDR3 nucleotides read TGTGCCAGCAGAACTAGCGGGAGGGACAATGAGCAGTTCTTC.

The chain uses TRBV7-2 and TRBJ1-2, with D possibly TRBD1 on 5 matching bases. The V and J ends lost 5 bases and 4 bases respectively, with 11 bases between them. Germline assignment: CDR1 SGHTA and CDR2 FQGNSA. The length of the CDR3 is 13 residues. CDR3 region: CASSPDISYGYTF. Here the CDR3 DNA reads TGTGCCAGCAGCCCGGACATTTCCTATGGCTACACCTTC. Drawing the rest from reference TRBV7-2 and TRBJ1-2, the complete variable domain is GAGVSQSPSNKVTEKGKDVELRCDPISGHTALYWYRQSLGQGLEFLIYFQGNSAPDKSGLPSDRFSAERTGGSVSTLTIQRTQQEDSAVYLCASSPDISYGYTFGSGTRLTVV.

This sequence joins TRBV3-1 (or the pseudogene TRBV3-2) and TRBJ2-3; TRBD2 aligns across 8 bases. The CDR3 sequence is 16 residues long. The V gene's germline CDR1 is LGHDT and CDR2 YNNKEL (reference sequence). The trim removed 0 bases at V and 6 bases at J, leaving 8 bases unmatched. CDR3: CASSQDPGGPSDTQYF. The CDR3 DNA follows: TGTGCCAGCAGCCAAGACCCGGGGGGGCCATCGGATACGCAGTATTTT.

This clone was observed a single time. The V and J genes are TRBV5-1 and TRBJ1-2; the match to TRBD1 covers 7 bases. Germline V gives CDR1 SGHRS, CDR2 YFSETQ. This CDR3 is built from 14 residues. V lost 4 bases, J lost 2 bases, and 5 bases stayed unmatched. The CDR3 bases are TGCGCCAGCAGCCCATCGGGACAGAACTATGGCTACACCTTC. It codes for CASSPSGQNYGYTF.

CDR3 protein: CASSQEASGVNEQFF. In DNA, the CDR3 is TGCGCCAGCAGCCAAGAGGCTAGCGGGGTCAATGAGCAGTTCTTC. V gene TRBV4-3 combines with J gene TRBJ2-1; 9 bases line up with TRBD2. The CDR3 is 15 amino acids. The V and J ends lost 0 bases and 6 bases, in that order; junction bases with no gene match: 3. CDR1 is LGHNA and CDR2 is YSLEER in the germline V gene.

This chain joins TRBV7-9 and TRBJ2-7; D gene ambiguous. Germline CDR1 reads SEHNR; CDR2 reads FQNEAQ (reference sequence). The V and J ends lost 1 base and 1 base respectively, with 5 bases between them. The CDR3 extends over 13 amino acids. The CDR3 DNA reads as TGTGCCAGCAGCTTAGTCTCTTCCTACGAGCAGTACTTC. This translates into CASSLVSSYEQYF.

The chain has TRBV29-1 and TRBJ2-7, with TRBD1 identical over 7 bases. CDR3 length equals 14 residues. The germline CDR1 and CDR2 sequences are SQVTM and ANQGSEA. The J segment lost 3 bases and the V segment lost 0 bases, leaving 5 bases of the junction unmatched. The CDR3 DNA is TGCAGCGTTGAAGATAGGGACAGAAGCTACGAGCAGTACTTC. As protein: CSVEDRDRSYEQYF.

This clone was recorded once. The chain is built from TRBV20-1 and TRBJ2-7; D not certain. V shed 3 bases and J shed 0 bases, with 12 bases lying between them. CDR3 length equals 14 residues. The germline V gene has CDR1 DFQATT and CDR2 SNEGSKA (reference sequence). The CDR3 spells CSASIDSGSYEQYF. In nucleotides, the CDR3 is TGCAGTGCTAGTATAGATTCAGGCTCCTACGAGCAGTACTTC.

The V and J genes are TRBV5-6 and TRBJ2-5; TRBD1 matches 7 bases. Per germline, CDR1 SGHDT and CDR2 YYEEEE. The CDR3 consists of 12 residues. CDR3 region: CARQGLWETQYF. CDR3 coding DNA: TGTGCTCGACAGGGCCTTTGGGAGACCCAGTACTTC.

The rearrangement links TRBV14 to TRBJ2-7; 7 bases agree with TRBD2. V gave up 1 base and J gave up 3 bases; unmatched junction bases: 21. CDR1 is SGHDN and CDR2 is FVKESK in the germline V gene. The CDR3 totals 20 residues. CDR3 protein: CASSQVPGGRESLFNYEQYF. The CDR3 region has the DNA TGTGCCAGCAGCCAAGTTCCGGGAGGACGGGAATCACTATTTAACTACGAGCAGTACTTC.

The chain employs TRBV19 and TRBJ1-6; TRBD1 aligns across 8 bases. Germline loops: CDR1 LNHDA, CDR2 SQIVND (reference sequence). The length of the CDR3 is 16 residues. V dropped 6 bases and J dropped 1; count of bases not matched to a gene: 5. Written as DNA, the CDR3 is TGTGCCAGTAGCAACAGGGGGTCGTCCTATAATTCACCCCTCCACTTT. Translated: CASSNRGSSYNSPLHF.

This chain joins TRBV7-8 and TRBJ2-7, with 10 bases fitting TRBD2. The CDR3 spans 15 residues. The germline CDR1 and CDR2 sequences are SGHVS and FQNEAQ. V lost 7 bases, J lost 2 bases, and 8 bases stayed unmatched. Here the CDR3 DNA reads TGTGCCAGCACCGCACGTAGCGGGAGGACCTACGAGCAGTACTTC. Residues: CASTARSGRTYEQYF. The full variable domain, in which reference TRBV7-8 and TRBJ2-7 provide the parts outside the CDR3, is GAGVSQSPRYKVAKRGQDVALRCDPISGHVSLFWYQQALGQGPEFLTYFQNEAQLDKSGLPSDRFFAERPEGSVSTLKIQRTQQEDSAVYLCASTARSGRTYEQYFGPGTRLTVT.

V gene TRBV7-9 combines with J gene TRBJ2-7; D is unresolved. Germline lookup yields CDR1 SEHNR and CDR2 FQNEAQ (reference sequence). The V end lost 5 bases, the J end lost 6 bases, and 11 bases lay between the germline ends. This CDR3 is 12 amino acids long. CDR3 in amino acids: CASSPRPTEQYF. DNA for the CDR3: TGTGCCAGCAGCCCCCGCCCTACCGAGCAGTACTTC.

The chain couples TRBV12-3 or TRBV12-4 to TRBJ2-3; D gene ambiguous. The CDR3 loop spans 12 amino acids. With 2 bases removed from V and 6 bases from J, the gap between germline ends came to 6 bases. CDR3: CASSLPPDTQYF. The DNA for the CDR3 is TGTGCCAGCAGTTTACCCCCGGATACGCAGTATTTT.

This chain uses TRBV27 with TRBJ2-7, with TRBD2 matching 9 bases. The CDR3 totals 21 residues. Germline assignment: CDR1 MNHEY and CDR2 SMNVEV (reference sequence). With 6 bases clipped from V and 2 bases from J, the junction kept 26 bases outside the gene matches. The CDR3 reads CASSPIWGRAGGLRDAYEQYF. The CDR3 DNA reads TGTGCCAGCAGCCCTATATGGGGGCGCGCGGGAGGGTTACGAGATGCCTACGAGCAGTACTTC.

V is TRBV11-2 and J is TRBJ1-2; no clear D. Trimming stripped 4 bases from V and 4 bases from J, with 13 bases between. This CDR3 comprises 14 residues. CDR1 and CDR2 from the germline V gene are SGHAT and FQNNGV. CDR3 protein: CASSSFGGGYGYTF. For the CDR3, the DNA is TGTGCCAGCAGCTCTTTCGGAGGTGGCTATGGCTACACCTTC. Filled out from reference TRBV11-2 and TRBJ1-2, the complete variable domain reads EAGVAQSPRYKIIEKRQSVAFWCNPISGHATLYWYQQILGQGPKLLIQFQNNGVVDDSQLPKDRFSAERLKGVDSTLKIQPAKLEDSAVYLCASSSFGGGYGYTFGSGTRLTVV.

The table lists this clone with a few counts. The chain couples TRBV7-3 to TRBJ2-7; 8 nucleotides line up with TRBD1. The germline V gene encodes CDR1 SGHTA and CDR2 FQGTGA. The CDR3 has 15 amino acids. Trimming at V came to 3 bases and at J to 3 bases, leaving 7 bases not matched to a gene. Here the CDR3 reads CASSLSGQGGYEQYF. The CDR3 DNA reads as TGTGCCAGCAGCTTGTCAGGACAGGGCGGCTACGAGCAGTACTTC.

V and J are TRBV24-1 and TRBJ2-1; TRBD2 matches at 9 bases. The germline CDR1 and CDR2 sequences are KGHDR and SFDVKD. J lost 7 bases, V lost 5 bases, and 23 bases had no gene match. The CDR3 is 20 amino acids. The CDR3 sequence is CATSAVTLPAGGRFTNEQFF. CDR3 DNA: TGTGCCACCAGTGCAGTGACTTTACCAGCGGGAGGCCGTTTTACGAATGAGCAGTTCTTC.

The J gene is TRBJ2-3, the V gene TRBV4-1; 8 bases are shared with TRBD2. CDR3 length equals 18 residues. Trimming at V came to 6 bases and at J to 1 base, leaving 15 bases not matched to a gene. From germline, CDR1 is MGHRA and CDR2 YSYEKL. The CDR3 sequence: CASRQTGTRGLGTDTQYF. DNA of the CDR3: TGCGCCAGCAGGCAAACCGGGACTAGGGGTTTAGGCACAGATACGCAGTATTTT.

This clone has just a few counts. The chain couples TRBV5-5 to TRBJ1-2, with D possibly TRBD1 on 5 matching bases. V was trimmed by 1 base and J by 0 bases, leaving 7 bases between them. The CDR3 contains 14 residues. Per germline, CDR1 SGHKS and CDR2 YYEKEE (reference sequence). CDR3 coding DNA: TGTGCCAGCAGCTTGACGGGGGCTAACTATGGCTACACCTTC. Translated, it gives CASSLTGANYGYTF. The variable domain in full, with the rest retrieved from reference TRBV5-5 and TRBJ1-2, is DAGVTQSPTHLIKTRGQQVTLRCSPISGHKSVSWYQQVLGQGPQFIFQYYEKEERGRGNFPDRFSARQFPNYSSELNVNALLLGDSALYLCASSLTGANYGYTFGSGTRLTVV.

CDR3 sequence (DNA): TGTGCCAGCAGCTGGGGCGATAGCAATCAGCCCCAGCATTTT. It translates to CASSWGDSNQPQHF. The rearrangement joins TRBV9 to TRBJ1-5, with a tentative D call TRBD1 (5 bases). CDR3 size: 14 residues. Germline lookup yields CDR1 SGDLS and CDR2 YYNGEE. Trimming shortened V by 4 bases and J by 0 bases, and 8 bases separated the two germline ends.

This chain joins TRBV4-3 and TRBJ2-5, with a weak D call TRBD2 (6 bases). CDR1 is LGHNA, CDR2 YSLEER, per germline. This CDR3 spans 15 amino acids. V lost 1 base, J lost 2 bases, and 11 bases lay in between. As DNA, the CDR3 is TGCGCCAGCAGCCAAGGGGTTAGCGGTCAAGAGACCCAGTACTTC. Its protein product is CASSQGVSGQETQYF.

In DNA form, the CDR3 reads TGTGCCAGCAGCCCCCCGGCCTCGCGGGGCACTGAAGCTTTCTTT. It is translated as CASSPPASRGTEAFF. V usage is TRBV11-2 and J usage is TRBJ1-1; D unclear. The CDR3 length is 15 residues. In germline, CDR1 is SGHAT, CDR2 FQNNGV. The V end was cut by 5 bases, the J end by 4 bases, with 17 bases between.

This clone was found a few times. The chain uses TRBV28 and TRBJ1-2; D is perhaps TRBD1 (6 bases). The CDR3 covers 12 residues. Per the germline V gene, CDR1 is MDHEN and CDR2 is SYDVKM. V lost 1 base, J lost 8 bases, and 8 bases lay in between. CDR3 protein: CASSLYGGGYTF. In DNA form, the CDR3 reads TGTGCCAGCAGTTTATATGGGGGCGGCTACACCTTC.

The chain recombines TRBV5-6 with TRBJ2-1; 12 bases agree with TRBD2. CDR1 and CDR2 (germline): SGHDT, YYEEEE. The trim removed 4 bases at V and 6 bases at J, leaving 8 bases unmatched. The CDR3 has 16 amino acids. The CDR3 protein is CASSVLTSGGINEQFF. The CDR3 nucleotides are TGTGCCAGCAGCGTACTAACTAGCGGGGGGATCAATGAGCAGTTCTTC.

This chain connects TRBV29-1 to TRBJ1-3; D is perhaps TRBD1 (6 bases). CDR1 SQVTM and CDR2 ANQGSEA come from the germline V gene. Between the trimmed V and J ends, which lost 3 bases and 3 bases, there was a span of 12 bases. There are 14 residues in the CDR3. The CDR3 sequence is CSVEDSPFGNTIYF. The CDR3 coding sequence is TGCAGCGTTGAGGACAGTCCTTTTGGAAACACCATATATTTT. Combining the CDR3 with reference TRBV29-1 and TRBJ1-3 gives the whole variable domain SAVISQKPSRDICQRGTSLTIQCQVDSQVTMMFWYRQQPGQSLTLIATANQGSEATYESGFVIDKFPISRPNLTFSTLTVSNMSPEDSSIYLCSVEDSPFGNTIYFGEGSWLTVV.